Included here is one TCR beta chain sequence, with context. The antigen remains unidentified. The germline V gene has CDR1 LGHNA and CDR2 YNFKEQ. The CDR3 length is 21 residues. Trimming cost V 0 bases and J 0 bases; bases outside gene matches: 16. The data stem from a study of shared clonotypes between healthy human individuals. Naive CD8 cells were CD45RO-negative, positively selected for CCR7, excluding terminally differentiated effector memory CD45RA+ cells. Only in-frame clones appear in the TCRdb table, and some are missing; sequencing was by immunoSEQ multiplex PCR. The sample records approximately 2,200,000 clones, about 92% being singletons. Regarding the study as a whole: Naive CD4 clonotypes overlapped across several donors at approximately 5.5%.

This TCR was recovered from a man younger than 35 in good health. Some clones in this sample may be carry-over from other donors' samples. What was sequenced was naive CD8+ T cells from PBMCs. V is TRBV4-2 and J is TRBJ2-5; 10 bases agree with TRBD2. Written as DNA, the CDR3 is TGTGCCAGCAGCCAAGATCTACTAGCGGGACCATTTGCCCGGTACCAAGAGACCCAGTACTTC. Its protein product is CASSQDLLAGPFARYQETQYF.